A single sample is the source of the 20 T cell receptor beta chains below, sequenced in a study of vaccination and CD4 T cells after COVID-19 (dated by TCRdb to the early 2020s). These TCRs' antigens remain unknown. Libraries were constructed by PCR. This sample was sequenced with an Illumina iSeq 100. At the Johns Hopkins FTIC core, DNA from the cultured CD4+ T cells underwent TCR sequencing with the Oncomine TCR Beta short-read assay. TCRdb trimmed the raw reads at Q25, called clones with MiXCR and kept productive beta chains. Each CDR3 protein appears once, grouped with its most common genes and DNA. This sample gives about 20,000 distinct CDR3 sequences in total; 45% to 70% of them show up just once. The ten largest clones represent around 10% of the sample. The treatment or condition label on this specimen signifies: approximately nine-day PBMC culture with coronavirus spike peptide pools or control peptides (ViraFEST assay).

Source material: CD4+ T cells from blood, cultured in vitro. The receptors shown here come from a human donor who had recovered from COVID-19.

J is TRBJ1-2 and V is TRBV7-9; the D is unclear. The CDR3 extends over 14 amino acids. The germline V and J ends were trimmed by 5 bases and 8 bases, with 18 bases remaining between them. From germline, CDR1 is SEHNR and CDR2 FQNEAQ (reference sequence). CDR3 protein: CASSPWAGSVGYTF. The CDR3 DNA is TGTGCCAGCAGCCCCTGGGCCGGATCTGTGGGCTACACCTTC.

V gene TRBV25-1 combines with J gene TRBJ2-1, with 10 bases lining up with TRBD1. Looked up from germline, CDR1 is MGHDK and CDR2 is SYGVNS. V dropped 6 bases and J dropped 12; count of bases not matched to a gene: 17. The CDR3 spans 16 residues. The CDR3 spells CASRASGGQGISGQFF. The DNA for the CDR3 is TGTGCCAGCAGAGCCTCGGGGGGACAGGGGATCTCCGGGCAGTTCTTC. Looking up the rest from reference TRBV25-1 and TRBJ2-1 gives the full variable domain: EADIYQTPRYLVIGTGKKITLECSQTMGHDKMYWYQQDPGMELHLIHYSYGVNSTEKGDLSSESTVSRIRTEHFPLTLESARPSHTSQYLCASRASGGQGISGQFFGPGTRLTVL.

The CDR3 reads CAWSVGGNTEAFF. Here the CDR3 DNA reads TGTGCCTGGAGTGTAGGAGGGAACACTGAAGCTTTCTTT. V gene TRBV30 combines with J gene TRBJ1-1; D remains ambiguous. The CDR3 runs to 13 residues. The germline V gene has CDR1 GTSNPN and CDR2 SVGIG (reference sequence). V lost 0 bases and J lost 1, with 6 bases in between.

This clonotype was counted a single time. This chain joins TRBV7-9 and TRBJ1-1; 8 nucleotides agree with TRBD1. The CDR3 is 14 amino acids. With V trimmed by 5 bases and J by 1 base, 3 bases remained unmatched. CDR1 and CDR2 from the germline V gene are SEHNR and FQNEAQ (reference sequence). In DNA form, the CDR3 reads TGTGCCAGCAGCCATGGGACAGGGAACACTGAAGCTTTCTTT. Protein sequence: CASSHGTGNTEAFF.

This chain connects TRBV19 to TRBJ1-2, with 10 bases lining up with TRBD1. The CDR3 is 15 amino acids. Looked up from germline, CDR1 is LNHDA and CDR2 is SQIVND (reference sequence). V trimming: 5 bases; J trimming: 4 bases; junction bases outside the gene matches: 7. The CDR3 protein is CASSHPGQGFYGYTF. The CDR3 DNA reads TGTGCCAGTAGTCATCCGGGACAGGGGTTCTATGGCTACACCTTC.

This rearrangement joins TRBV20-1 to TRBJ2-3; D is uncertain. This CDR3 comprises 12 residues. Trimming took 4 bases from V and 2 from J, leaving 7 bases between them. Germline lookup yields CDR1 DFQATT and CDR2 SNEGSKA (reference sequence). The CDR3 reads CSAMKVTDTQYF. The CDR3 bases are TGCAGTGCTATGAAAGTCACAGATACGCAGTATTTT.

V and J are TRBV28 and TRBJ1-2; the match to TRBD1 covers 7 bases. The ends lost 5 bases at V and 4 bases at J; junction bases unmatched: 7. The V gene's germline CDR1 is MDHEN and CDR2 SYDVKM. The CDR3 spans 14 residues. The CDR3 sequence is CASSPGRGLYGYTF. The CDR3 bases are TGTGCCAGCAGTCCCGGTAGGGGGCTCTATGGCTACACCTTC.

This chain joins TRBV7-8 and TRBJ2-5; possibly TRBD1 or TRBD2 for D (8 bases each). Trimming removed 5 bases from V and 7 bases from J, with 14 bases in between. The CDR3 length is 13 residues. Germline CDR1 reads SGHVS; CDR2 reads FQNEAQ. CDR3 protein: CASSLSGTGTQYF. For the CDR3, the DNA is TGTGCCAGCAGCCTTAGCGGGACAGGGACCCAGTACTTC.

This clonotype appeared a few times. The chain links TRBV28 to TRBJ2-2; 8 bases are shared with TRBD1. The V segment lost 4 bases and the J segment 4 bases; nucleotides outside the gene matches: 11. Germline values: CDR1 MDHEN, CDR2 SYDVKM. The CDR3 sequence is 17 residues long. The CDR3 here is CASSSRTGPNPTGELFF. The DNA for the CDR3 is TGTGCCAGCAGTTCGCGGACAGGGCCCAACCCCACCGGGGAGCTGTTTTTT.

In this sample, this clonotype turned up a few times. The gene calls are TRBV15 and TRBJ2-2; D remains ambiguous. The V gene lost 6 bases and the J gene lost 0 bases, with 5 bases spanning the gap. This CDR3 contains 13 residues. Looked up from germline, CDR1 is LNHNV and CDR2 is YYDKDF (reference sequence). The CDR3 DNA reads TGTGCCACCAGGGACGCGAACACCGGGGAGCTGTTTTTT. It is translated as CATRDANTGELFF.

The rearrangement links TRBV15 to TRBJ2-1; weak D call: TRBD2 (5 bases). The CDR3 extends over 16 amino acids. Per the germline V gene, CDR1 is LNHNV and CDR2 is YYDKDF (reference sequence). V was clipped by 0 bases and J by 8 bases, with 17 bases between them. The CDR3 DNA reads TGTGCCACCAGCAGAGATTGGAACAGCGGAGGCGATGAGCAGTTCTTC. As protein: CATSRDWNSGGDEQFF.

The chain links TRBV2 to TRBJ2-2; D remains unclear. The CDR3 covers 13 residues. Germline V gives CDR1 SNHLY, CDR2 FYNNEI. CDR3: CANLLGSTGELFF. In DNA form, the CDR3 reads TGTGCAAACCTCCTCGGCTCCACCGGGGAGCTGTTTTTT. Using reference TRBV2 and TRBJ2-2 for the parts outside the CDR3, the full variable domain is EPEVTQTPSHQVTQMGQEVILRCVPISNHLYFYWYRQILGQKVEFLVSFYNNEISEKSEIFDDQFSVERPDGSNFTLKIRSTKLEDSAMYFCANLLGSTGELFFGEGSRLTVL.

This rearrangement joins TRBV19 to TRBJ1-2, with 9 bases aligning to TRBD1. V trimming: 4 bases; J trimming: 4 bases; junction bases outside the gene matches: 7. There are 15 residues in the CDR3. Germline values: CDR1 LNHDA, CDR2 SQIVND (reference sequence). In nucleotides, the CDR3 is TGTGCCAGTAGTAGGGGACAGGGAGGGAGCTATGGCTACACCTTC. This translates into CASSRGQGGSYGYTF.

The CDR3 bases are TGTGCCAGCAGCTTAAATCGGCGGTTTAGGCCCCAGCATTTT. The encoded protein is CASSLNRRFRPQHF. This chain connects TRBV7-2 to TRBJ1-5; D not resolved. Germline V gives CDR1 SGHTA, CDR2 FQGNSA. The CDR3 sequence is 14 residues long. V dropped 2 bases and J dropped 9 bases, with 14 bases sitting between them.

V gene TRBV11-2 combines with J gene TRBJ2-1; 14 bases agree with TRBD2. The CDR3 loop spans 18 amino acids. Losses at the gene ends were 2 bases for V and 4 bases for J; bases not matched to a gene: 7. Germline assignment: CDR1 SGHAT and CDR2 FQNNGV. The CDR3 nucleotides are TGTGCCAGCAGCTTACGGGGACTAGCGGGAGATATTTACAATGAGCAGTTCTTC. Protein: CASSLRGLAGDIYNEQFF.

J is TRBJ1-1 and V is TRBV20-1; D is possibly TRBD1 (6 bases). The CDR3 sequence is 13 residues long. In germline, CDR1 is DFQATT, CDR2 SNEGSKA (reference sequence). The V and J ends lost 5 bases and 4 bases respectively, with 14 bases between them. CDR3 coding DNA: TGCAGTGCTTCCCGGACAGCAGCCACTGAAGCTTTCTTT. Its protein product is CSASRTAATEAFF.

This chain links TRBV12-3 or TRBV12-4 with TRBJ2-3; 7 bases are shared with TRBD2. CDR3 length equals 15 residues. The V gene end was trimmed by 2 bases and the J gene end by 5 bases; junction bases not matched to a gene: 7. For the CDR3, the DNA is TGTGCCAGCAGTTTAAGGGGCGGGAGAGGAGATACGCAGTATTTT. This sequence encodes CASSLRGGRGDTQYF.

This chain's CDR3 is CASSFPYRNQPQHF. CDR3 nucleotides: TGTGCCAGCAGTTTCCCCTACAGGAATCAGCCCCAGCATTTT. This sequence joins TRBV6-2 or TRBV6-3 and TRBJ1-5, with D maybe TRBD1 (5 bases). The CDR3 loop spans 14 amino acids. V lost 4 bases and J 4 bases, leaving 11 bases between the germline ends. Germline lookup yields CDR1 MNHEY and CDR2 SVGEGT.

This clonotype was seen a handful of times. The chain uses TRBV7-3 and TRBJ1-2, with D possibly being TRBD1 (5 bases). Trimming left V 5 bases short and J 6 bases short, with 16 bases between. CDR1 and CDR2 from the germline V gene are SGHTA and FQGTGA. The CDR3 is 14 amino acids. CDR3 sequence: CASSLRAGRDGYTF. The CDR3 DNA follows: TGTGCCAGCAGCCTACGGGCAGGGAGGGATGGCTACACCTTC.

This clonotype was observed once. This sequence joins TRBV28 and TRBJ1-1, with D uncertain. The germline V and J ends were trimmed by 5 bases and 4 bases, with 14 bases remaining between them. CDR1 and CDR2 (germline): MDHEN, SYDVKM. The CDR3 is 14 residues long. The CDR3 loop reads CASSAPSFGTEAFF. The CDR3 coding sequence is TGTGCCAGCAGTGCACCGAGTTTTGGCACTGAAGCTTTCTTT.